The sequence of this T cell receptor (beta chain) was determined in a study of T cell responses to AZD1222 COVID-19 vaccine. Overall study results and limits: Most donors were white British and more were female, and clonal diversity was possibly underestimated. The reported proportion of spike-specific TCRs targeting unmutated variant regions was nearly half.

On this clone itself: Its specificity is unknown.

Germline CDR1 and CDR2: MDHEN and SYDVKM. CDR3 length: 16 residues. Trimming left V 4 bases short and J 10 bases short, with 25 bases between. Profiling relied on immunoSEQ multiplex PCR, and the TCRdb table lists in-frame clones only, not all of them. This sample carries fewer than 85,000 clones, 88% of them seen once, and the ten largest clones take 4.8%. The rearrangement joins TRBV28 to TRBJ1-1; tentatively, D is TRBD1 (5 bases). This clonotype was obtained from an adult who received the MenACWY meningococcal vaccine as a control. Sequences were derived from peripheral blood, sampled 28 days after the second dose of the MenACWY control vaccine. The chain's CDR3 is CASSSLSTGAFSGAFF. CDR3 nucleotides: TGTGCCAGCAGTTCTCTCTCGACTGGGGCCTTTTCTGGAGCTTTCTTT.